This TCR beta chain originates from a study of T cell repertoires in cytomegalovirus infection. Looking at the study overall: CMV infection plus the matching HLA type was flagged by public TCR beta signatures.

The CDR3 extends over 14 amino acids. Germline CDR1 SGHTA, CDR2 FQGNSA. J gave up 11 bases and V 5 bases, and 5 bases lay outside the gene matches. Regarding this clonotype: The antigen is not known.

TCRdb fed the reads into MiXCR, producing one record per CDR3 protein. The repertoire holds about 740,000 distinct CDR3 sequences, with around a third as singletons. The chain joins TRBV7-2 to TRBJ1-6; 11 bases align to TRBD1. The source was cultured PBMCs, collected from culture after CMV antigen stimulation. The clonotype originates from a human donor in good health (CMV status not recorded). Some clones in this sample may be carry-over from other donors' samples. This chain's CDR3 is CASSLGQGGPPLHF. The DNA of the CDR3 is TGTGCCAGCAGCCTGGGACAGGGGGGTCCACCCCTCCACTTT.